These 28 T cell receptor beta chains share one sample of origin, sequenced in a study of beta chain features in type 1 diabetes. As every portion of the isolated RNA was reverse transcribed, the sequencing read expressed TCRB transcripts. Clones were sequenced by immunoSEQ multiplex PCR, and TCRdb holds only the in-frame ones, with some missing. Of over 40,000 clones listed, approximately 70% are singletons. General study results and limits: TCRB CDR3s from Type 1 diabetes patients were moderately but significantly shorter in all four CD4+ subsets.

The antigens these receptors bind are not known. Sequencing input: Tregs from blood. These TCRs come from a woman in her late teens or twenties with type 1 diabetes.

This clone was seen a handful of times. The rearrangement links TRBV4-3 to TRBJ2-7, with no clear D. The CDR3 has 14 amino acids. Trimming removed 1 base from V and 4 bases from J, with 11 bases in between. Germline V CDR1 and CDR2: LGHNA, YSLEER. Written as DNA, the CDR3 is TGCGCCAGCAGCCAAGTTCTGGCCTCTTACGAGCAGTACTTC. It codes for CASSQVLASYEQYF.

The CDR3 reads CASSLVQGYGYTF. The CDR3 bases are TGTGCCAGCAGCTTGGTTCAGGGATATGGCTACACCTTC. The J gene is TRBJ1-2, the V gene TRBV5-5, with D perhaps matching TRBD1 (5 bases). V was shortened by 0 bases and J by 5 bases, with 8 bases between the two germline ends. The CDR3 runs to 13 residues. The germline CDR1 and CDR2 sequences are SGHKS and YYEKEE (reference sequence).

By share of the sample, this clone is medium-sized. This chain connects TRBV7-3 to TRBJ2-2; no reliable D call. The CDR3 totals 15 residues. The germline CDR1 and CDR2 sequences are SGHTA and FQGTGA. Trimming removed 5 bases at V and 3 bases at J, with 13 bases between. The CDR3 coding sequence is TGTGCCAGCAGCACCAGTGTGGGCGACACCGGGGAGCTGTTTTTT. Translating gives CASSTSVGDTGELFF. The full variable domain, completed using reference TRBV7-3 and TRBJ2-2, is GAGVSQTPSNKVTEKGKYVELRCDPISGHTALYWYRQSLGQGPEFLIYFQGTGAADDSGLPNDRFFAVRPEGSVSTLKIQRTERGDSAVYLCASSTSVGDTGELFFGEGSRLTVL.

V and J are TRBV7-9 and TRBJ2-2; maybe TRBD1 (6 bases). The germline V gene has CDR1 SEHNR and CDR2 FQNEAQ (reference sequence). The germline V and J ends were trimmed by 5 bases and 3 bases, with 19 bases remaining between them. The length of the CDR3 is 17 residues. CDR3 loop: CASSPPSRDKDTGELFF. CDR3 DNA sequence: TGTGCCAGCAGCCCTCCCAGCCGGGACAAAGACACCGGGGAGCTGTTTTTT.

The chain employs TRBV6-5 and TRBJ2-1; D is ambiguous. The CDR3 has 14 amino acids. V shed 4 bases and J shed 6 bases, with 13 bases lying between them. Germline assignment: CDR1 MNHEY and CDR2 SVGAGI. The CDR3 loop reads CASSSPGRSNEQFF. CDR3 sequence (DNA): TGTGCCAGCAGTTCCCCCGGCAGGTCCAATGAGCAGTTCTTC.

The table lists this clone with a few counts. The chain is built from TRBV5-1 and TRBJ2-7, with D perhaps TRBD1 (7 bases). This CDR3 has 14 amino acids. Between the trimmed V and J ends, which lost 3 bases and 4 bases, there was a span of 14 bases. Germline V lookup: CDR1 SGHRS, CDR2 YFSETQ. The CDR3 coding sequence is TGCGCCAGCAGCTGGGGGGACAGCCTATACGAGCAGTACTTC. Amino acids: CASSWGDSLYEQYF.

In nucleotides, the CDR3 is TGTGCCAGCGGCTTTCGGGGGGCCCGGGAGACCCAGTACTTC. Its protein product is CASGFRGARETQYF. This chain connects TRBV2 to TRBJ2-5, with a tentative D call TRBD2 (7 bases). This CDR3 has 14 residues. Germline loops: CDR1 SNHLY, CDR2 FYNNEI. V lost 8 bases to trimming and J lost 5 bases, with 18 bases between them.

This clone has only a few counts. The J gene is TRBJ2-3, the V gene TRBV4-3; TRBD2 agrees at 9 bases. Trimming removed 1 base from V and 11 bases from J; junction bases left unmatched: 13. The CDR3 is made up of 16 amino acids. Germline CDR1 reads LGHNA; CDR2 reads YSLEER. The CDR3 spells CASSQGAGGSGGRQYF. The CDR3 DNA is TGCGCCAGCAGCCAAGGGGCGGGAGGTAGCGGGGGTAGGCAGTATTTT.

This chain links TRBV5-6 with TRBJ1-2; D is unclear. The CDR3 loop spans 14 amino acids. Germline CDR1 reads SGHDT; CDR2 reads YYEEEE. V was shortened by 4 bases and J by 4 bases, with 14 bases between the two germline ends. This CDR3 reads CASSPNAGSYGYTF. In DNA form, the CDR3 reads TGTGCCAGCAGCCCCAACGCGGGTTCCTATGGCTACACCTTC.

This sequence joins TRBV7-8 and TRBJ1-3; D ambiguous. This CDR3 has 17 residues. V was shortened by 2 bases and J by 3 bases, with 17 bases between the two germline ends. Germline V lookup: CDR1 SGHVS, CDR2 FQNEAQ. The CDR3 bases are TGTGCCAGCAGCTTACCTGCAGGTCCTTTGGTTGGAAACACCATATATTTT. The encoded protein is CASSLPAGPLVGNTIYF. Supplemented by reference TRBV7-8 and TRBJ1-3, the full variable domain reads GAGVSQSPRYKVAKRGQDVALRCDPISGHVSLFWYQQALGQGPEFLTYFQNEAQLDKSGLPSDRFFAERPEGSVSTLKIQRTQQEDSAVYLCASSLPAGPLVGNTIYFGEGSWLTVV.

V and J are TRBV27 and TRBJ1-2, with 7 bases fitting TRBD1. CDR1 MNHEY and CDR2 SMNVEV come from the germline V gene (reference sequence). The V segment lost 0 bases and the J segment 7 bases; nucleotides outside the gene matches: 2. This CDR3 spans 13 amino acids. The DNA for the CDR3 is TGTGCCAGCAGTTTATCAGGGGGCGCTGGCTACACCTTC. It is translated as CASSLSGGAGYTF.

The chain combines TRBV19 with TRBJ2-3; D remains unclear. This CDR3 contains 13 residues. Germline loops: CDR1 LNHDA, CDR2 SQIVND (reference sequence). The V end lost 3 bases, the J end lost 8 bases, and 12 bases lay between the germline ends. CDR3 loop: CASSMPVVGTQYF. CDR3 DNA: TGTGCCAGTAGTATGCCCGTAGTTGGTACGCAGTATTTT.

The chain uses TRBV7-2 and TRBJ1-6; no reliable D call. CDR3 length: 16 residues. Germline V gene sequence: CDR1 SGHTA, CDR2 FQGNSA. V was trimmed by 5 bases and J by 5 bases, leaving 16 bases between them. CDR3 DNA: TGTGCCAGCAGCCTCCACTCCCAGGCCCATAATTCACCCCTCCACTTT. Translation gives CASSLHSQAHNSPLHF.

This clone was detected a few times. Written as DNA, the CDR3 is TGTGCCAGCAAATTGGGTCTAGCCCAAAACAATGAGCAGTTCTTC. Translated: CASKLGLAQNNEQFF. The chain employs TRBV6-5 and TRBJ2-1; possibly TRBD2 for D (5 bases). This CDR3 spans 15 amino acids. Trimming removed 7 bases at V and 5 bases at J, with 18 bases between. Germline V gene sequence: CDR1 MNHEY, CDR2 SVGAGI.

The genes are TRBV7-2 and TRBJ2-5; 9 bases align to TRBD2. Germline V gene data show CDR1 as SGHTA and CDR2 as FQGNSA. V lost 2 bases, J lost 2 bases, and 3 bases stayed unmatched. The CDR3 contains 15 residues. CDR3 sequence (DNA): TGTGCCAGCAGCTTATTTAGCGGGGGACAAGAGACCCAGTACTTC. Its protein is CASSLFSGGQETQYF.

The DNA of the CDR3 is TGTGCCAGCAGCCCTTGGGGGGACGGGCCGGGGTATTTT. It translates to CASSPWGDGPGYF. This chain links TRBV7-3 with TRBJ2-3, with a tentative D call TRBD2 (6 bases). V was cut by 5 bases and J by 14 bases, with 20 bases left in between. Looked up from germline, CDR1 is SGHTA and CDR2 is FQGTGA. The CDR3 has 13 amino acids. Variable domain in full (rest from reference TRBV7-3 and TRBJ2-3): GAGVSQTPSNKVTEKGKYVELRCDPISGHTALYWYRQSLGQGPEFLIYFQGTGAADDSGLPNDRFFAVRPEGSVSTLKIQRTERGDSAVYLCASSPWGDGPGYFGPGTRLTVL.

The chain couples TRBV5-1 to TRBJ1-1; D may be TRBD1 (5 bases). This CDR3 contains 14 residues. The ends were cut back, 1 base at V and 1 base at J, with 8 bases in the middle. CDR1 and CDR2 (germline): SGHRS, YFSETQ. This CDR3 is CASSLWGANTEAFF. The CDR3 DNA reads as TGCGCCAGCAGCTTGTGGGGCGCGAACACTGAAGCTTTCTTT.

The V gene is TRBV5-1, the J gene TRBJ2-1; tentative D call: TRBD1 (5 bases). Germline V lookup: CDR1 SGHRS, CDR2 YFSETQ. The germline V and J ends were trimmed by 1 base and 1 base, with 12 bases remaining between them. This CDR3 has 16 residues. CDR3 residues: CASSLRGMGSYNEQFF. CDR3 in DNA: TGCGCCAGCAGCTTGAGGGGAATGGGATCCTACAATGAGCAGTTCTTC.

V is TRBV9 and J is TRBJ2-7, with D possibly being TRBD2 (5 bases). This CDR3 has 14 amino acids. V lost 4 bases and J 0 bases, leaving 11 bases between the germline ends. CDR1 SGDLS and CDR2 YYNGEE come from the germline V gene. CDR3 loop: CASSPGGISYEQYF. The CDR3 DNA is TGTGCCAGCAGCCCTGGAGGCATCTCCTACGAGCAGTACTTC.

V is TRBV29-1 and J is TRBJ1-1, with 8 bases identical to TRBD1. This CDR3 contains 14 residues. The germline V gene encodes CDR1 SQVTM and CDR2 ANQGSEA. V lost 3 bases to trimming and J lost 5 bases; unmatched junction nucleotides: 8. CDR3 amino acids: CSVEVRGQGTEAFF. The DNA for the CDR3 is TGCAGCGTTGAGGTCAGGGGGCAGGGAACTGAAGCTTTCTTT.

This chain connects TRBV7-8 to TRBJ2-1; 11 bases line up with TRBD2. V trimming: 4 bases; J trimming: 2 bases; junction bases outside the gene matches: 7. The CDR3 is 17 residues long. Germline V lookup: CDR1 SGHVS, CDR2 FQNEAQ. The CDR3 DNA is TGTGCCAGCAGCTGGTATAGGGGACTAGCGGCCTACAATGAGCAGTTCTTC. It encodes CASSWYRGLAAYNEQFF.

CDR3 in DNA: TGTGCCAGCTCACCCAAGTGGGGCGTCTCCTACGAGCAGTACTTC. Its translation is CASSPKWGVSYEQYF. The chain links TRBV18 to TRBJ2-5; D perhaps matches TRBD1 (5 bases). The tail of the sequence fits TRBJ2-7 better, so the J call may be wrong. The CDR3 has 15 residues. Germline CDR1 is KGHSH and CDR2 is LQKENI.

The J gene is TRBJ2-7, the V gene TRBV6-1; 11 bases align to TRBD1. There are 13 residues in the CDR3. Trimming cost V 6 bases and J 6 bases; bases outside gene matches: 4. Per the germline V gene, CDR1 is MNHNS and CDR2 is SASEGT. CDR3 sequence reads: CASRRTGGGEQYF. The CDR3 DNA follows: TGTGCCAGCAGACGGACAGGGGGCGGCGAGCAGTACTTC.

This clone showed up just a few times. The chain has TRBV18 and TRBJ2-1; 12 positions agree with TRBD2. V lost 3 bases, J lost 0 bases, and 6 bases stayed unmatched. CDR1 is KGHSH, CDR2 LQKENI, per germline. This CDR3 comprises 18 residues. In DNA, the CDR3 is TGTGCCAGCTCACCTCAACTAGCGGGGGGTAGCTCCTACAATGAGCAGTTCTTC. It specifies CASSPQLAGGSSYNEQFF.

The CDR3 loop reads CASKKSGTGLYEQYF. CDR3 DNA: TGTGCCAGCAAAAAATCCGGGACAGGGCTCTACGAGCAGTACTTC. The genes are TRBV25-1 and TRBJ2-7; 9 bases agree with TRBD1. The CDR3 consists of 15 residues. The V gene's germline CDR1 is MGHDK and CDR2 SYGVNS. With 7 bases clipped from V and 3 bases from J, the junction kept 10 bases outside the gene matches.

This rearrangement joins TRBV5-1 to TRBJ2-1; the D gene is possibly TRBD1 (6 bases). Per the germline V gene, CDR1 is SGHRS and CDR2 is YFSETQ. The CDR3 contains 15 residues. The V gene lost 0 bases and the J gene lost 5 bases, with 12 bases spanning the gap. The CDR3 loop is CASSLVGTPNNEQFF. CDR3 in DNA: TGCGCCAGCAGCTTGGTCGGGACACCTAACAATGAGCAGTTCTTC.

The rearrangement uses TRBV5-1 and TRBJ2-7, with D perhaps TRBD1 (5 bases). CDR3 size: 15 residues. V was trimmed by 4 bases and J by 2 bases, leaving 16 bases between them. Germline lookup yields CDR1 SGHRS and CDR2 YFSETQ. CDR3 sequence: CASSPGHSLTYEQYF. DNA for the CDR3: TGCGCCAGCAGCCCAGGGCACTCACTCACCTACGAGCAGTACTTC.

This clone is judged medium-sized. The chain carries TRBV5-4 and TRBJ2-5; TRBD2 is a possible D gene (6 bases). CDR1 is SGHNT, CDR2 YYREEE, per germline (reference sequence). The CDR3 sequence is 15 residues long. Trimming shortened V by 4 bases and J by 1 base, and 14 bases separated the two germline ends. The CDR3 nucleotides read TGTGCCAGCAGCCTGATGGTTAGCGGCCAAGAGACCCAGTACTTC. It specifies CASSLMVSGQETQYF.